A selection of T cell receptor beta chains follows, all from one sample in a study of PD-1 blockade in classical Hodgkin lymphoma. Some clones are missing from TCRdb's copy, which holds only in-frame ones; the method was immunoSEQ multiplex PCR. The sample carries tens of thousands of clones, about nine tenths recorded once. This specimen was peripheral blood mononuclear cells (PBMCs), taken at baseline. All receptors come from a human donor with classical Hodgkin lymphoma. CDR3s include the opening cysteine and the closing phenylalanine or tryptophan. The order of the fields is V gene, clone size, J gene, CDR3 length, CDR3 protein. Part of the rows lack a size; the others show once, few, many or a class for expanded clones.

>TRBV9|NA|TRBJ2-1|16
CASSLQGRGSYNEQFF
>TRBV2|NA|TRBJ2-4|18
CASSERATGVGAKNIQYF
>TRBV7-9|NA|TRBJ2-7|14
CASSLLAETYEQYF
>TRBV6-1|NA|TRBJ2-1|15
CASIMGGPSYNEQFF
>TRBV2|NA|TRBJ2-7|14
CASSGPTGSGEQYF
>TRBV30|NA|TRBJ2-5|14
CATSRGSLEETQYF
>TRBV6-5|NA|TRBJ2-2|14
CATHQTRGTGELFF
>TRBV28|once|TRBJ2-7|12
CASSRVHYEQYF
>TRBV28|NA|TRBJ1-3|14
CASSLHDTGNTIYF
>TRBV4-1|NA|TRBJ1-3|15
CASSQDRGAGNTIYF
>TRBV27|NA|TRBJ2-3|16
CASSLSHSGSQGTQYF